Each of the 21 T cell receptor beta chains below was sequenced from the same sample in a study of cytomegalovirus exposure and HLA in healthy donors. PCR was performed using 60 Vbeta and 13 Jbeta primers. Data came from immunoSEQ multiplex PCR; TCRdb stores just in-frame clones and leaves some out. The sample lists roughly 100,000 clones, 60% to 85% occurring once. Source material: PBMCs. Receptor source: a female donor in good health and CMV-seropositive.

The chain employs TRBV27 and TRBJ1-2; maybe TRBD1 (5 bases). Germline V gene data show CDR1 as MNHEY and CDR2 as SMNVEV (reference sequence). The CDR3 is 21 residues long. V was shortened by 4 bases and J by 0 bases, with 30 bases between the two germline ends. The DNA for the CDR3 is TGTGCCAGCAGTTCAAACGGCCGACAAGCGGGACCACCAAATACTAACTATGGCTACACCTTC. It translates to CASSSNGRQAGPPNTNYGYTF.

The chain uses TRBV29-1 and TRBJ1-2, with 9 bases aligning to TRBD1. Germline V gene data show CDR1 as SQVTM and CDR2 as ANQGSEA. CDR3 length: 13 residues. V trimming: 4 bases; J trimming: 2 bases; junction bases outside the gene matches: 2. CDR3 in DNA: TGCAGCGTTGGAGGACAGGGGAACTATGGCTACACCTTC. Translating it yields CSVGGQGNYGYTF.

This chain joins TRBV5-1 and TRBJ1-6; D not certain. Per the germline V gene, CDR1 is SGHRS and CDR2 is YFSETQ. The CDR3 contains 17 residues. The V end lost 4 bases, the J end lost 1 base, and 15 bases lay between the germline ends. The CDR3 here is CASSLGFGNSYNSPLHF. In DNA, the CDR3 is TGCGCCAGCAGCCTGGGGTTCGGGAATTCCTATAATTCACCCCTCCACTTT.

This clone has only a few counts. The genes are TRBV2 and TRBJ2-2, with 14 bases identical to TRBD2. J gave up 7 bases and V 6 bases, and 1 base lay outside the gene matches. In germline, CDR1 is SNHLY, CDR2 FYNNEI. The CDR3 is 14 residues long. The CDR3 coding sequence is TGTGCCAGCAGAGGACTAGCGGGAGGCGGGGAGCTGTTTTTT. This translates into CASRGLAGGGELFF.

In this sample, this clone turned up a few times. Written as DNA, the CDR3 is TGTGCCAGCAGTTCACCCGGGACAGAACAAGAGACCCAGTACTTC. It is translated as CASSSPGTEQETQYF. J is TRBJ2-5 and V is TRBV28, with TRBD1 identical over 7 bases. After removal of 4 bases from V and 2 bases from J, the junction contained 7 bases not matched to a gene. This CDR3 contains 15 residues. Germline CDR1 and CDR2: MDHEN and SYDVKM.

This clone was seen once. The junction does not match germline at one end; this may be a read error. V is TRBV7-7 and J is TRBJ2-7, with 12 positions matching TRBD2. CDR3 length: 16 residues. Germline V gene data show CDR1 as SSHAT and CDR2 as FNYEAQ (reference sequence). Here the CDR3 reads CASSPTLAGGDDEQYF. In DNA, the CDR3 is TGTGCTAGCAGCCCTACCCTAGCGGGAGGGGACGACGAGCAGTACTTC.

V and J are TRBV27 and TRBJ2-5; D might be TRBD2 (5 bases). Germline V lookup: CDR1 MNHEY, CDR2 SMNVEV (reference sequence). The V end lost 1 base, the J end lost 5 bases, and 11 bases lay between the germline ends. The CDR3 runs 14 residues. CDR3 sequence: CASSLLPGGETQYF. Written as DNA, the CDR3 is TGTGCCAGCAGTTTATTACCCGGCGGGGAGACCCAGTACTTC.

J is TRBJ1-1 and V is TRBV11-2; D might be TRBD1 (6 bases). V was shortened by 1 base and J by 6 bases, with 15 bases between the two germline ends. The germline V gene has CDR1 SGHAT and CDR2 FQNNGV. The CDR3 runs 15 residues. CDR3 region: CASSLVRQGMSEAFF. CDR3 in DNA: TGTGCCAGCAGCTTAGTGCGGCAGGGGATGTCTGAAGCTTTCTTT.

This sequence joins TRBV7-3 and TRBJ2-3; no clear D gene. Per the germline V gene, CDR1 is SGHTA and CDR2 is FQGTGA. This CDR3 has 14 residues. With 4 bases removed from V and 11 bases from J, the gap between germline ends came to 19 bases. The CDR3 DNA is TGTGCCAGCAGCTCGAAATTGTTGAGGATGGGGCAGTATTTT. It yields the protein CASSSKLLRMGQYF.

The V and J genes are TRBV27 and TRBJ2-7, with D hard to call. V lost 5 bases and J 2 bases, leaving 16 bases between the germline ends. Germline V gene data show CDR1 as MNHEY and CDR2 as SMNVEV (reference sequence). This CDR3 contains 15 residues. The CDR3 is CASSPATVAAYEQYF. The CDR3 DNA sequence: TGTGCCAGCAGTCCCGCGACCGTGGCGGCCTACGAGCAGTACTTC.

This chain links TRBV11-2 with TRBJ2-5; D gene uncertain. Looked up from germline, CDR1 is SGHAT and CDR2 is FQNNGV. The CDR3 has 11 amino acids. V was pared by 4 bases and J by 8 bases, with 8 bases between. CDR3 DNA: TGTGCCAGCAGCTCCATGTCCACCCAGTACTTC. It is translated as CASSSMSTQYF.

The CDR3 coding sequence is TGCGCCAGCAGCCAAGATAGGTCGCGGGGTGGCCAGCCCCAGCATTTT. It yields the protein CASSQDRSRGGQPQHF. The genes are TRBV4-3 and TRBJ1-5; D not resolved. The V and J ends lost 0 bases and 7 bases respectively, with 16 bases between them. Germline CDR1 LGHNA, CDR2 YSLEER. The length of the CDR3 is 16 residues.

The chain employs TRBV28 and TRBJ2-7; 7 bases match TRBD1. The junction had 11 bases not matched to a gene; V was cut back by 4 bases and J by 2 bases. This CDR3 has 16 residues. Germline V lookup: CDR1 MDHEN, CDR2 SYDVKM. This CDR3 is CASSYPTGTKPYEQYF. The CDR3 DNA sequence: TGTGCCAGCAGTTACCCGACAGGGACAAAGCCCTACGAGCAGTACTTC.

This rearrangement joins TRBV6-1 to TRBJ1-5; TRBD1 might be the D (6 bases). CDR1 is MNHNS, CDR2 SASEGT, per germline. CDR3 length equals 16 residues. Trimming took off 3 bases at V and 3 bases at J, with 15 bases between the two ends. The CDR3 is CASSDFLDRNNQPQHF. The CDR3 DNA reads as TGTGCCAGCAGTGACTTCCTAGACAGGAACAATCAGCCCCAGCATTTT.

The chain couples TRBV7-8 to TRBJ1-2, with 8 bases lining up with TRBD1. The ends lost 5 bases at V and 5 bases at J; junction bases unmatched: 4. Germline values: CDR1 SGHVS, CDR2 FQNEAQ. The CDR3 is made up of 13 amino acids. The CDR3 nucleotides read TGTGCCAGCAGCACTGGACAGGGTTATGGCTACACCTTC. Protein: CASSTGQGYGYTF.

The rearrangement links TRBV4-2 to TRBJ2-6; D is possibly TRBD2 (6 bases). Trimming shortened V by 3 bases and J by 4 bases, and 22 bases separated the two germline ends. The CDR3 sequence is 19 residues long. Germline V gene lookup returns CDR1 LGHNA and CDR2 YNFKEQ. The CDR3 bases are TGTGCCAGCAGCCAGCTCCCGGGGGACCCTGGTGCGGGGGCCAACGTCCTGACTTTC. Translating gives CASSQLPGDPGAGANVLTF.

The CDR3: CASSLGDRALYGYTF. DNA for the CDR3: TGTGCCAGCAGCTTAGGGGACAGGGCCTTGTATGGCTACACCTTC. This chain joins TRBV7-2 and TRBJ1-2; TRBD1 matches 9 bases. Germline trimming cut 1 base from V and 5 bases from J; bases unmatched to any gene: 5. The CDR3 spans 15 residues. Germline V gives CDR1 SGHTA, CDR2 FQGNSA.

The V gene is TRBV12-5, the J gene TRBJ2-1; 11 nucleotides match TRBD2. The CDR3 has 15 amino acids. Germline loops: CDR1 LGHNT, CDR2 FRNRAP. V gave up 2 bases and J gave up 8 bases; unmatched junction bases: 5. CDR3 sequence: CASGLTSGSIYEQFF. For the CDR3, the DNA is TGTGCTAGTGGTTTGACTAGCGGGAGTATCTATGAGCAGTTCTTC.

The chain combines TRBV19 with TRBJ2-1; 13 positions match TRBD2. The CDR3 sequence is 14 residues long. With V trimmed by 10 bases and J by 9 bases, 9 bases remained unmatched. Germline V gene data show CDR1 as LNHDA and CDR2 as SQIVND (reference sequence). This chain's CDR3 is CAISRLAGGGEQFF. CDR3 coding DNA: TGTGCCATCTCAAGACTAGCGGGGGGTGGTGAGCAGTTCTTC.

J is TRBJ1-5 and V is TRBV2; D unresolved. The length of the CDR3 is 15 residues. Germline V gene lookup returns CDR1 SNHLY and CDR2 FYNNEI. Trimming took 4 bases from V and 2 from J, leaving 12 bases between them. The CDR3 loop is CASSGTPRGNQPQHF. The CDR3 nucleotides read TGTGCCAGCAGTGGGACTCCGAGGGGCAATCAGCCCCAGCATTTT.

CDR3 in amino acids: CAGGQKVRDDQYF. In nucleotides, the CDR3 is TGTGCCGGAGGACAGAAAGTGAGGGATGACCAGTACTTC. The chain is built from TRBV7-3 and TRBJ2-5; D possibly corresponds to TRBD1 (6 bases). Germline CDR1 reads SGHTA; CDR2 reads FQGTGA. The CDR3 length is 13 residues. Trimming removed 11 bases from V and 10 bases from J, with 23 bases in between. Combining the CDR3 with reference TRBV7-3 and TRBJ2-5 gives the whole variable domain GAGVSQTPSNKVTEKGKYVELRCDPISGHTALYWYRQSLGQGPEFLIYFQGTGAADDSGLPNDRFFAVRPEGSVSTLKIQRTERGDSAVYLCAGGQKVRDDQYFGPGTRLLVL.